Presented here are 27 T cell receptor beta chains from one specimen sequenced in a study of spatial heterogeneity in lung cancer. The sample's time point: blood at routine non-recurrence follow-up after resection. TCRdb reprocessed the 5' RACE reads with MiXCR, giving one entry per CDR3 protein. The sample contains approximately 100,000 distinct CDR3 sequences, 15% to 20% of which appear only once. The specimen was PBMCs, collected at follow-up. The receptors stem from a male donor with early-stage non-small cell lung cancer.

This clonotype was picked up one time. V and J are TRBV4-1 and TRBJ1-6; 8 bases match TRBD1. Germline-derived CDR1 and CDR2 are MGHRA and YSYEKL. The CDR3 is made up of 16 amino acids. Trimming took 0 bases from V and 7 from J; bases not matched to a gene: 5. The CDR3 spells CASSQDRDRLNSPLHF. The CDR3 region has the DNA TGCGCCAGCAGCCAAGATAGGGACAGGCTAAATTCACCCCTCCACTTT.

This clonotype was counted a few times. The CDR3 here is CASSPEGLATGELFF. CDR3 bases: TGTGCCAGCAGTCCGGAGGGACTTGCAACCGGGGAGCTGTTTTTT. This chain connects TRBV6-1 to TRBJ2-2; D perhaps matches TRBD2 (6 bases). This CDR3 is built from 15 residues. Trimming pared 5 bases from V and 5 bases from J, leaving 15 bases between. CDR1 is MNHNS and CDR2 is SASEGT in the germline V gene.

The V and J genes are TRBV24-1 and TRBJ2-5; no reliable D call. V lost 2 bases and J 1 base, leaving 4 bases between the germline ends. Looked up from germline, CDR1 is KGHDR and CDR2 is SFDVKD. CDR3 length: 13 residues. The CDR3 bases are TGTGCCACCAGTGATTGGAGCCAAGAGACCCAGTACTTC. This codes for CATSDWSQETQYF.

A note on this clonotype: The junction and the germline gene differ at one end; a read error may be behind it. V usage is TRBV20-1 and J usage is TRBJ2-6; TRBD1 agrees at 8 bases. In germline, CDR1 is DFQATT, CDR2 SNEGSKA (reference sequence). This CDR3 has 17 residues. The chain's CDR3 is CGAVSPGGASGANVLTF. The CDR3 nucleotides are TGCGGTGCTGTCTCCCCAGGGGGCGCCTCTGGGGCCAACGTCCTGACTTTC.

The chain carries TRBV4-1 and TRBJ1-5, with TRBD1 matching 8 bases. The CDR3 has 15 residues. Germline loops: CDR1 MGHRA, CDR2 YSYEKL. Germline trimming cut 4 bases from V and 6 bases from J; bases unmatched to any gene: 8. CDR3: CASSPVQGAVQPQHF. The CDR3 bases are TGCGCCAGCAGCCCAGTCCAGGGGGCGGTTCAGCCCCAGCATTTT.

The rearrangement uses TRBV27 and TRBJ2-3; D remains unclear. CDR3 length: 15 residues. V lost 2 bases, J lost 0 bases, and 9 bases lay in between. The germline CDR1 and CDR2 sequences are MNHEY and SMNVEV (reference sequence). The CDR3 sequence is CASSLENLSTDTQYF. The CDR3 coding sequence is TGTGCCAGCAGTTTAGAAAATCTTAGCACAGATACGCAGTATTTT.

This clonotype has a handful of counts. The V call is TRBV19, the J call TRBJ2-7, with D maybe TRBD2 (6 bases). V lost 9 bases, J lost 7 bases, and 16 bases lay in between. Germline values: CDR1 LNHDA, CDR2 SQIVND (reference sequence). The length of the CDR3 is 12 residues. DNA for the CDR3: TGTGCCAGCAGCCCGGGACTTACGGAGCAGTACTTC. Protein: CASSPGLTEQYF.

This chain uses TRBV4-2 with TRBJ2-3; D is possibly TRBD2 (5 bases). The germline V gene encodes CDR1 LGHNA and CDR2 YNFKEQ. The CDR3 covers 17 residues. Trimming cost V 2 bases and J 4 bases, with 19 bases left between them. DNA for the CDR3: TGTGCCAGCAGCCAACCCCTGTTAACGGGAATGGCAGATACGCAGTATTTT. Its protein product is CASSQPLLTGMADTQYF.

This clonotype was observed at least ten times. V gene TRBV4-1 combines with J gene TRBJ1-2; no firm D call. Between the trimmed V and J ends, which lost 3 bases and 2 bases, there was a span of 16 bases. The CDR3 is 16 residues long. Germline lookup yields CDR1 MGHRA and CDR2 YSYEKL. CDR3 sequence reads: CASSQVTGDRNYGYTF. The CDR3 bases are TGCGCCAGCAGCCAGGTGACCGGGGATAGGAACTATGGCTACACCTTC.

This rearrangement joins TRBV24-1 to TRBJ1-5; D call uncertain. The V end was cut by 3 bases, the J end by 2 bases, with 10 bases between. Germline V gene lookup returns CDR1 KGHDR and CDR2 SFDVKD. This CDR3 spans 15 amino acids. CDR3 sequence reads: CATSDRAGGNQPQHF. CDR3 nucleotides: TGTGCCACCAGTGATAGGGCCGGGGGCAATCAGCCCCAGCATTTT.

V usage is TRBV6-2 or TRBV6-3 and J usage is TRBJ2-5; D is unclear. V was clipped by 7 bases and J by 7 bases, with 7 bases between them. This CDR3 region has 10 residues. CDR1 is MNHEY and CDR2 is SVGEGT in the germline V gene. The CDR3 nucleotides read TGTGCCAGCAACACCCCGACCCAGTACTTC. The encoded protein is CASNTPTQYF.

The chain carries TRBV6-6 and TRBJ2-4, with no clear D. Germline V gives CDR1 MNHNY, CDR2 SVGAGI (reference sequence). The V and J ends lost 6 bases and 8 bases respectively, with 20 bases between them. CDR3 length: 15 amino acids. The DNA of the CDR3 is TGTGCCAGCAGCCTCGACTCCACTAAGAGAGACATTCAGTACTTC. Translating it yields CASSLDSTKRDIQYF.

Only a few counts were recorded for this clonotype. This CDR3 reads CASAGQGTSYEQYV. The CDR3 DNA reads TGTGCCAGCGCGGGACAGGGAACCTCCTACGAGCAGTACGTC. The V call is TRBV7-9, the J call TRBJ2-7, with 9 bases matching TRBD1. Looked up from germline, CDR1 is SEHNR and CDR2 is FQNEAQ (reference sequence). The CDR3 covers 14 residues. V gave up 8 bases and J gave up 0 bases; unmatched junction bases: 5.

The chain combines TRBV27 with TRBJ2-1; D remains unclear. V was trimmed by 1 base and J by 5 bases, leaving 12 bases between them. The germline V gene has CDR1 MNHEY and CDR2 SMNVEV (reference sequence). CDR3 size: 15 residues. In DNA form, the CDR3 reads TGTGCCAGCAGTTTATTGGTGACGGTAGACAATGAGCAGTTCTTC. This sequence encodes CASSLLVTVDNEQFF.

The chain employs TRBV18 and TRBJ2-6; tentatively, D is TRBD2 (5 bases). There are 19 residues in the CDR3. V dropped 8 bases and J dropped 4 bases, with 27 bases sitting between them. Germline CDR1 and CDR2: KGHSH and LQKENI. The CDR3 protein is CASAREWPLSGEGANVLTF. Here the CDR3 DNA reads TGTGCCAGCGCGAGGGAGTGGCCCCTCTCAGGCGAAGGGGCCAACGTCCTGACTTTC.

This clonotype was counted between two and nine times. The rearrangement links TRBV19 to TRBJ1-4; TRBD1 might be the D (6 bases). This CDR3 has 13 amino acids. CDR1 is LNHDA and CDR2 is SQIVND in the germline V gene (reference sequence). V was clipped by 4 bases and J by 11 bases, with 14 bases between them. The chain's CDR3 is CASSTGDNEKLFF. CDR3 DNA: TGTGCCAGTAGTACAGGGGACAACGAGAAACTGTTTTTT.

V gene TRBV12-3 or TRBV12-4 combines with J gene TRBJ2-1; 9 positions match TRBD1. Trimming removed 5 bases from V and 4 bases from J; junction bases left unmatched: 6. This CDR3 has 15 amino acids. Here the CDR3 reads CASSPRTGAYNEQFF. The CDR3 region has the DNA TGTGCCAGCAGTCCCCGGACAGGGGCGTACAATGAGCAGTTCTTC.

V gene TRBV11-2 combines with J gene TRBJ2-5; no reliable D call. Germline CDR1 SGHAT, CDR2 FQNNGV. The V end was cut by 5 bases, the J end by 7 bases, with 8 bases between. This CDR3 has 11 amino acids. For the CDR3, the DNA is TGTGCCAGCAGCCTCGGAGTGACCCAGTACTTC. The encoded protein is CASSLGVTQYF.

The J gene is TRBJ2-5, the V gene TRBV7-8; D is unresolved. The V gene lost 6 bases and the J gene lost 1 base, with 15 bases spanning the gap. The CDR3 extends over 15 amino acids. Germline-derived CDR1 and CDR2 are SGHVS and FQNEAQ. CDR3 sequence reads: CASRVLGSSQETQYF. CDR3 nucleotide sequence: TGTGCCAGCAGAGTTCTAGGGTCCTCCCAAGAGACCCAGTACTTC.

In its sample, this clonotype was seen many times. The chain is built from TRBV24-1 and TRBJ2-1; 9 nucleotides line up with TRBD1. Germline V gene lookup returns CDR1 KGHDR and CDR2 SFDVKD. CDR3 length: 16 residues. The V gene end was trimmed by 6 bases and the J gene end by 7 bases; junction bases not matched to a gene: 12. The CDR3 DNA sequence: TGTGCCACCAGTCAGGTCCTGGGACAGGGTGGGAATGAGCAGTTCTTC. Translation gives CATSQVLGQGGNEQFF.

The CDR3 nucleotides read TGTGCCAGCAGGTCCGGGGAGGCTCAGCCCCAGCATTTT. Its protein is CASRSGEAQPQHF. The V gene is TRBV2, the J gene TRBJ1-5, with D unclear. V was pared by 6 bases and J by 6 bases, with 12 bases between. Germline loops: CDR1 SNHLY, CDR2 FYNNEI. This CDR3 contains 13 residues.

The chain employs TRBV7-9 and TRBJ2-2; D unresolved. Trimming stripped 1 base from V and 5 bases from J, with 8 bases between. Germline assignment: CDR1 SEHNR and CDR2 FQNEAQ (reference sequence). The CDR3 contains 14 residues. The CDR3 sequence: CASSLDSRTGELFF. CDR3 DNA: TGTGCCAGCAGCTTAGACAGCAGAACCGGGGAGCTGTTTTTT.

V and J are TRBV15 and TRBJ1-1; TRBD1 aligns across 8 bases. V dropped 9 bases and J dropped 2; count of bases not matched to a gene: 5. The V gene's germline CDR1 is LNHNV and CDR2 YYDKDF (reference sequence). The CDR3 totals 13 residues. CDR3 nucleotides: TGTGCCACTGACAGGGGCGGAAACACTGAAGCTTTCTTT. Translating it yields CATDRGGNTEAFF.

The J gene is TRBJ2-3, the V gene TRBV29-1, with a weak D call TRBD2 (6 bases). Trimming left V 1 base short and J 0 bases short, with 17 bases between. CDR3 length: 17 residues. The V gene's germline CDR1 is SQVTM and CDR2 ANQGSEA. The CDR3 loop is CSVEGTPDYLSTDTQYF. DNA of the CDR3: TGCAGCGTTGAAGGAACCCCGGACTATCTTAGCACAGATACGCAGTATTTT.

The table lists this clonotype with a few counts. The DNA is left out, because the CDR3 cannot be placed on it with certainty; the CDR3 is given as TCRdb lists it. The gene calls are TRBV7-5 and TRBJ1-5. TRBV7-5 is recorded as a pseudogene. Ends included, the CDR3 has 20 residues. The CDR3 region is CISVSEASPPAMRGNQPQHF.

The gene calls are TRBV7-2 and TRBJ2-5; D remains unclear. V gave up 0 bases and J gave up 1 base, with 9 bases separating them. CDR3 length equals 15 residues. The germline gives CDR1 SGHTA, CDR2 FQGNSA. The CDR3 sequence is CASSLASRLQETQYF. CDR3 DNA sequence: TGTGCCAGCAGCTTAGCTTCCAGGCTCCAAGAGACCCAGTACTTC.

This clonotype appeared a few times. This chain uses TRBV6-6 with TRBJ1-5; D gene ambiguous. The germline V gene encodes CDR1 MNHNY and CDR2 SVGAGI (reference sequence). The CDR3 contains 14 residues. V shed 3 bases and J shed 7 bases, with 13 bases lying between them. The chain's CDR3 is CASSYNSPGQPQHF. The CDR3 DNA is TGTGCCAGCAGTTATAATTCCCCGGGGCAGCCCCAGCATTTT.